The present T cell receptor (beta chain) was sequenced within a study of blood T cell repertoires in COVID-19. For the study at large: PBMCs, B-cell-depleted T cells, or T cells provided the cDNA or gDNA that made up the material.

This CDR3 is 14 amino acids long. Per the germline V gene, CDR1 is MNHEY and CDR2 is SVGAGI. The germline V and J ends were trimmed by 6 bases and 3 bases, with 12 bases remaining between them. Profiling relied on immunoSEQ multiplex PCR, and the TCRdb table lists in-frame clones only, not all of them. Counted here are roughly 62,000 clones, 70% to 80% occurring once; the ten biggest clones make up about 18%. The TCR sequence derives from a man aged 55 to 70 with acute or convalescent COVID-19. Sequences were obtained from peripheral blood. The chain combines TRBV6-5 with TRBJ2-4; no clear D gene. CDR3 residues: CASSSRLVKNIQYF. CDR3 nucleotide sequence: TGTGCCAGCAGCTCCCGGTTAGTCAAAAACATTCAGTACTTC.